This T cell receptor (beta chain) originates from a study of blood T cell repertoires in COVID-19. In the study overall: Sites across the United States, Italy and Spain contributed samples from acute and convalescent COVID-19.

The ends lost 2 bases at V and 8 bases at J; junction bases unmatched: 7. The CDR3 totals 15 residues. CDR1 is MNHNS and CDR2 is SASEGT in the germline V gene. Clones were sequenced by immunoSEQ multiplex PCR, and TCRdb holds only the in-frame ones, with some missing. The sample has 250,000 to 350,000 clones, 90% seen once; the top ten hold 3.5% to 5%. The chain uses TRBV6-1 and TRBJ2-1; 9 nucleotides align to TRBD2. This receptor was obtained from a woman aged 18-30 years with acute COVID-19. The sequenced material came from PBMCs or T cells enriched from blood (not recorded which). CDR3 nucleotide sequence: TGTGCCAGCAGTGAAAATGCGGGAGGGACCGATGAGCAGTTCTTC. This gives the protein CASSENAGGTDEQFF.